This T cell receptor beta chain stems from a study of T cells in Graves' hyperthyroidism and ophthalmopathy. Disease duration was under 3 months in the ophthalmopathy patients, who also had a Clinical Activity Score of at least 3 and a NOSPECS grade of at least 4. The study excluded patients with uncontrolled infection, other autoimmune disease, pregnancy or lactation. Each diagnosis was grounded in clinical symptoms, serum thyroxine and TRAb, thyroid ultrasound, and orbital computed tomography. About this clonotype itself: Its antigen is undetermined. A read error may produce the germline difference seen at one junction end.

Amplification of TCR beta CDR3 regions was performed using RNA transcripts as template. First-round RT-PCR targeting the TCR CDR3 was performed with the HTBI primer set. TCRdb re-derived calls from the multiplex PCR reads in MiXCR, one entry per CDR3 protein. Of over 400,000 distinct CDR3 sequences listed, under 25% are singletons. Study-level results: Blood also contained most expanded thyroid clonotypes above 0.001.

The CDR3 is 11 amino acids. Germline V gene lookup returns CDR1 KGHSH and CDR2 LQKENI. The J gene is TRBJ1-1, the V gene TRBV18, with D perhaps matching TRBD1 (5 bases). The TCR originated in a woman in her 70s with Graves' ophthalmopathy. The sample taken for sequencing was blood. Here the CDR3 reads CASSPGTARVF. CDR3 nucleotides: TGTGCCAGCTCACCGGGGACCGCCAGGGTCTTT.